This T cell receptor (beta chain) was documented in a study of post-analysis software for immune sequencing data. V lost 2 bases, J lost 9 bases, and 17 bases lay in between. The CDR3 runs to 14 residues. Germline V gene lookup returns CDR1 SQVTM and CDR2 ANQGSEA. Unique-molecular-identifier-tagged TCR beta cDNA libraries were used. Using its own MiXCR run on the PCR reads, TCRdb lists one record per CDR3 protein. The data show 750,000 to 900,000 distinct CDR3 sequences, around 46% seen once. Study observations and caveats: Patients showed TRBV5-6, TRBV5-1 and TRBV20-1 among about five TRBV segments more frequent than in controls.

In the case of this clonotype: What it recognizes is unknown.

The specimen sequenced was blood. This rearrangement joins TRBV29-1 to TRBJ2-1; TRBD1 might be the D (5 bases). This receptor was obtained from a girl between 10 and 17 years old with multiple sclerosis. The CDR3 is CSVERQGLSGEQFF. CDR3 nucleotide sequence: TGCAGCGTTGAAAGGCAGGGTCTGAGTGGTGAGCAGTTCTTC.